The 20 T cell receptor beta chains presented below share a single source sample, sequenced in a study of CD8 T cells in ankylosing spondylitis (dated 2017 in TCRdb). Library creation used 5' RACE. Sequencing instrument: Illumina HiSeq 2500. TCRdb applied fastp at Q25 and MiXCR to the public reads, then kept only in-frame beta chains. Entries are consolidated by CDR3 protein sequence, retaining the most common genes and DNA. The sample has fewer than 500,000 distinct CDR3 sequences on record, roughly 26% of them singletons. The ten largest clones represent about 0.89% of the sample. These receptors have no known antigen. What the work shows at the level of the full study, not this receptor alone: A TCR beta motif of fewer than 10 highly homologous amino acid variants appeared characteristic of blood from ankylosing spondylitis patients.

Sequences were obtained from blood, either unsorted or a sorted T cell fraction (not recorded which). All receptors come from a male donor with ankylosing spondylitis.

V and J are TRBV9 and TRBJ1-1; 9 nucleotides agree with TRBD1. Germline V CDR1 and CDR2: SGDLS, YYNGEE. With 2 bases clipped from V and 5 bases from J, the junction kept 4 bases outside the gene matches. The CDR3 is 14 amino acids. CDR3 in amino acids: CASSVGTGSTEAFF. The CDR3, as DNA: TGTGCCAGCAGCGTGGGGACAGGGTCGACTGAAGCTTTCTTT.

This clonotype was seen only a few times. The chain combines TRBV28 with TRBJ2-7, with TRBD1 matching 8 bases. Germline V gives CDR1 MDHEN, CDR2 SYDVKM. CDR3 length: 14 amino acids. The V segment lost 4 bases and the J segment 4 bases; nucleotides outside the gene matches: 6. CDR3 bases: TGTGCCAGCAGTTCCGCAGGGGGCTTGTACGAGCAGTACTTC. As protein: CASSSAGGLYEQYF.

This chain connects TRBV12-3 or TRBV12-4 to TRBJ2-1; TRBD2 matches 7 bases. Losses at the gene ends were 1 base for V and 7 bases for J; bases not matched to a gene: 13. CDR3 length: 17 amino acids. This CDR3 reads CASSLVPSGGSKNEQFF. CDR3 in DNA: TGTGCCAGCAGTTTAGTCCCCTCCGGCGGGAGCAAGAATGAGCAGTTCTTC.

This clonotype was seen more than once but under ten times. This chain uses TRBV7-9 with TRBJ2-3; 8 bases match TRBD2. The germline V gene encodes CDR1 SEHNR and CDR2 FQNEAQ (reference sequence). V trimming: 2 bases; J trimming: 2 bases; junction bases outside the gene matches: 6. CDR3 length equals 16 residues. CDR3: CASSLYTSGYTDTQYF. The CDR3 nucleotides are TGTGCCAGCAGCTTATACACTAGCGGTTACACAGATACGCAGTATTTT.

This clonotype was counted ten times or more. The gene calls are TRBV10-1 and TRBJ1-4, with unresolved D. This CDR3 comprises 13 residues. Trimming took 5 bases from V and 7 from J, leaving 11 bases between them. In germline, CDR1 is WNHNN, CDR2 SYGVQD (reference sequence). The CDR3 here is CASSRTLGEKLFF. The CDR3 DNA is TGCGCCAGCAGTCGGACCCTTGGTGAAAAACTGTTTTTT.

A few counts support this clonotype. The V call is TRBV3-1, the J call TRBJ2-7; D perhaps matches TRBD1 (6 bases). Per germline, CDR1 LGHDT and CDR2 YNNKEL (reference sequence). V shed 0 bases and J shed 3 bases, with 12 bases lying between them. This CDR3 spans 15 amino acids. CDR3 sequence: CASSQDRGYYYEQYF. CDR3 nucleotide sequence: TGTGCCAGCAGCCAAGATAGGGGGTATTACTACGAGCAGTACTTC.

This clonotype was observed a few times. The V call is TRBV20-1, the J call TRBJ1-5; D is unclear. CDR3 length: 12 residues. Germline V CDR1 and CDR2: DFQATT, SNEGSKA (reference sequence). Trimming stripped 4 bases from V and 4 bases from J, with 8 bases between. CDR3: CSANDLNQPQHF. CDR3 nucleotides: TGCAGTGCTAATGATTTGAATCAGCCCCAGCATTTT.

The chain has TRBV7-9 and TRBJ1-3; 9 positions match TRBD1. J lost 1 base, V lost 5 bases, and 3 bases had no gene match. This CDR3 has 15 amino acids. Germline V gene data show CDR1 as SEHNR and CDR2 as FQNEAQ (reference sequence). In DNA form, the CDR3 reads TGTGCCAGCAGCAAACAGGGGGCTTCTGGAAACACCATATATTTT. As protein: CASSKQGASGNTIYF.

The chain combines TRBV7-7 with TRBJ2-5; possible D gene TRBD1, 7 bases. The germline gives CDR1 SSHAT, CDR2 FNYEAQ (reference sequence). The CDR3 extends over 12 amino acids. V was pared by 11 bases and J by 7 bases, with 17 bases between. The CDR3 reads CAVGDSGGTQYF. The CDR3 nucleotides read TGTGCCGTCGGGGACTCAGGGGGGACCCAGTACTTC.

In its sample, this clonotype was seen a few times. CDR3 protein: CSAELTDIQYF. DNA for the CDR3: TGCAGCGCCGAACTTACTGACATTCAGTACTTC. The genes are TRBV29-1 and TRBJ2-4; D remains unclear. Per the germline V gene, CDR1 is SQVTM and CDR2 is ANQGSEA. The CDR3 is 11 residues long. Trimming removed 7 bases from V and 8 bases from J, with 12 bases in between. Full variable domain (outside the CDR3, taken from reference TRBV29-1 and TRBJ2-4): SAVISQKPSRDICQRGTSLTIQCQVDSQVTMMFWYRQQPGQSLTLIATANQGSEATYESGFVIDKFPISRPNLTFSTLTVSNMSPEDSSIYLCSAELTDIQYFGAGTRLSVL.

Many counts were recorded for this clonotype. The rearrangement joins TRBV12-3 or TRBV12-4 to TRBJ2-3, with D perhaps TRBD2 (5 bases). V lost 4 bases, J lost 2 bases, and 10 bases lay in between. There are 14 residues in the CDR3. CDR3 amino acids: CASSYSGFTDTQYF. The CDR3 region has the DNA TGTGCCAGCAGTTACAGCGGTTTCACAGATACGCAGTATTTT.

This clonotype has just a few counts. The J gene is TRBJ1-4, the V gene TRBV20-1; TRBD1 might be the D (5 bases). CDR1 and CDR2 from the germline V gene are DFQATT and SNEGSKA (reference sequence). The CDR3 spans 15 residues. Trimming stripped 6 bases from V and 0 bases from J, with 14 bases between. The CDR3 region has the DNA TGCAGTGCAGTGGGGGATATTCCAACTAATGAAAAACTGTTTTTT. As protein: CSAVGDIPTNEKLFF.

J is TRBJ1-2 and V is TRBV25-1; 8 positions match TRBD1. V lost 3 bases and J lost 7; bases outside the gene matches: 7. Germline V gene data show CDR1 as MGHDK and CDR2 as SYGVNS. The CDR3 has 14 amino acids. For the CDR3, the DNA is TGTGCCAGCAGTGATTATCAGGGGGCGCGTGGCTACACCTTC. This gives the protein CASSDYQGARGYTF.

This clonotype appeared a few times. The chain employs TRBV5-1 and TRBJ1-2; D uncertain. This CDR3 comprises 13 residues. V was trimmed by 4 bases and J by 4 bases, leaving 11 bases between them. The germline gives CDR1 SGHRS, CDR2 YFSETQ. CDR3 loop: CASSTDGPYGYTF. The CDR3 nucleotides are TGCGCCAGCAGCACCGACGGGCCCTATGGCTACACCTTC. The full variable domain, completed using reference TRBV5-1 and TRBJ1-2, is KAGVTQTPRYLIKTRGQQVTLSCSPISGHRSVSWYQQTPGQGLQFLFEYFSETQRNKGNFPGRFSGRQFSNSRSEMNVSTLELGDSALYLCASSTDGPYGYTFGSGTRLTVV.

The chain is built from TRBV7-9 and TRBJ2-3; 7 positions match TRBD2. Per the germline V gene, CDR1 is SEHNR and CDR2 is FQNEAQ (reference sequence). CDR3 length equals 15 residues. Trimming at V came to 5 bases and at J to 5 bases, leaving 10 bases not matched to a gene. CDR3 protein: CASSLGGSERDTQYF. Written as DNA, the CDR3 is TGTGCCAGCAGCCTCGGGGGGTCCGAGAGAGATACGCAGTATTTT.

This clonotype was picked up a small number of times. The gene calls are TRBV20-1 and TRBJ2-1, with D maybe TRBD1 (6 bases). In germline, CDR1 is DFQATT, CDR2 SNEGSKA (reference sequence). Trimming removed 0 bases at V and 7 bases at J, with 16 bases between. The CDR3 sequence is 15 residues long. DNA of the CDR3: TGCAGTGCTAGAGATGGGGGACACGGCCCAAATGAGCAGTTCTTC. Its translation: CSARDGGHGPNEQFF.

This clonotype has just a few counts. The genes are TRBV10-3 and TRBJ2-7; tentative D call: TRBD1 (5 bases). Germline V gene sequence: CDR1 ENHRY, CDR2 SYGVKD. Between the trimmed V and J ends, which lost 3 bases and 5 bases, there was a span of 8 bases. This CDR3 spans 12 amino acids. The CDR3, as DNA: TGTGCCATCAGTGAAGGCAGGGACGAGCAGTACGTC. This translates into CAISEGRDEQYV.

For the CDR3, the DNA is TGTGCCAGCACCACGGAGGTCGGGGTGGACTATGGCTACACCTTC. Its translation is CASTTEVGVDYGYTF. This chain uses TRBV6-1 with TRBJ1-2; D unresolved. V dropped 7 bases and J dropped 3 bases, with 18 bases sitting between them. This CDR3 is built from 15 residues. The germline V gene encodes CDR1 MNHNS and CDR2 SASEGT.

This chain links TRBV7-2 with TRBJ1-3; no reliable D call. From germline, CDR1 is SGHTA and CDR2 FQGNSA. The V end was cut by 6 bases, the J end by 0 bases, with 12 bases between. The length of the CDR3 is 15 residues. In nucleotides, the CDR3 is TGTGCCAGCAGGAATTGGGGTGTCTCTGGAAACACCATATATTTT. Translation: CASRNWGVSGNTIYF.

This chain connects TRBV6-6 to TRBJ2-7; possibly TRBD2 for D (5 bases). Germline loops: CDR1 MNHNY, CDR2 SVGAGI (reference sequence). V lost 2 bases to trimming and J lost 5 bases, with 7 bases between them. The CDR3 totals 12 residues. As DNA, the CDR3 is TGTGCCAGCAGTTACGGACTGGACGAGCAGTACTTC. It codes for CASSYGLDEQYF.